The 5 T cell receptor beta chains listed next were all sequenced from one sample in a study of blood T cell repertoires in COVID-19. Method: immunoSEQ multiplex PCR; TCRdb's copy keeps in-frame clones and lacks some. The data contain about 340,000 clones, about 83% of them singletons. Sequences were obtained from peripheral blood. These receptor sequences come from a man aged 30 to 45 with active or convalescent COVID-19.

The gene calls are TRBV4-1 and TRBJ2-1; 10 bases are a match to TRBD2. Germline V gene data show CDR1 as MGHRA and CDR2 as YSYEKL. The junction had 13 bases not matched to a gene; V was cut back by 4 bases and J by 7 bases. The CDR3 has 17 residues. The chain's CDR3 is CASSPRVGAGGDNEQFF. CDR3 DNA sequence: TGCGCCAGCAGCCCAAGAGTGGGAGCGGGAGGGGATAATGAGCAGTTCTTC.

The V and J genes are TRBV7-9 and TRBJ2-7; TRBD2 is a possible D gene (5 bases). This CDR3 is built from 15 residues. Deletions cut 4 bases from V and 4 bases from J, with 17 bases between. Germline CDR1 and CDR2: SEHNR and FQNEAQ (reference sequence). CDR3 sequence (DNA): TGTGCCAGCAGCTCCTCCCTTAGGGCGGGTTACGAGCAGTACTTC. Its protein is CASSSSLRAGYEQYF.

Comments on this clone: One end of the junction is discordant with germline, which a read error may explain. V is TRBV27 and J is TRBJ1-5; 7 bases map to TRBD1. The CDR3 is 13 amino acids. Germline CDR1 reads MNHEY; CDR2 reads SMNVEV (reference sequence). The CDR3 loop is CATKPLAEGQPRF. The CDR3 nucleotides read TGTGCCACCAAACCATTAGCCGAGGGACAGCCGCGTTTT.

This chain links TRBV7-3 with TRBJ1-1; a weak D match, TRBD1 (5 bases). Germline loops: CDR1 SGHTA, CDR2 FQGTGA. Trimming shortened V by 1 base and J by 4 bases, and 25 bases separated the two germline ends. The CDR3 spans 19 residues. CDR3 protein: CASSLMGTPGDFLATEAFF. In DNA form, the CDR3 reads TGTGCCAGCAGCTTAATGGGGACCCCCGGGGACTTCCTTGCCACTGAAGCTTTCTTT.

The chain is built from TRBV21-1 and TRBJ1-5. TRBV21-1 is termed a pseudogene. The CDR3 runs to 21 residues. CDR3 DNA: TGTGCCAGCAGCCCTCGGGGACCTACGCGGGGTCTAGGGTGCAGCAATCAGCCCCAGCATTTT. Encoded protein: CASSPRGPTRGLGCSNQPQHF.